The 20 T cell receptor beta chains reported below all come from one sample, sequenced in a study of graft-versus-host responses after intestinal transplantation. The protocol was immunoSEQ multiplex PCR, while the TCRdb copy is restricted to in-frame clones and leaves out a portion. The table records about 110,000 clones, approximately 90% of them present only once. The antigens of these receptors remain unknown. The sequencing used unstimulated CD4+ T cells sorted from spleen or lymph node cells, collected before transplant. Receptor source: a human donor who was the organ donor for an intestinal transplant.

The chain uses TRBV6-5 and TRBJ1-6; 10 bases fit TRBD1. Per germline, CDR1 MNHEY and CDR2 SVGAGI. J gave up 10 bases and V 5 bases, and 5 bases lay outside the gene matches. CDR3 length: 14 residues. The CDR3 loop reads CASSRQGAESPLHF. The CDR3 DNA is TGTGCCAGCAGTCGACAGGGGGCGGAATCACCCCTCCACTTT.

On this clone: This sample also contains other DNA sequences that code for the same CDR3. The chain couples TRBV2 to TRBJ2-3, with D maybe TRBD2 (5 bases). V gave up 5 bases and J gave up 0 bases, with 12 bases separating them. The CDR3 consists of 15 residues. The germline V gene encodes CDR1 SNHLY and CDR2 FYNNEI. The CDR3 sequence is CASSSGLASTDTQYF. The CDR3 nucleotides read TGTGCCAGCAGTTCTGGACTGGCAAGCACAGATACGCAGTATTTT.

Here the CDR3 reads CASSITGTGNTEAFF. As DNA, the CDR3 is TGTGCCAGTAGTATCACTGGGACAGGGAACACTGAAGCTTTCTTT. This chain uses TRBV19 with TRBJ1-1, with TRBD1 matching over 8 bases. The CDR3 has 15 amino acids. After removal of 3 bases from V and 1 base from J, the junction contained 4 bases not matched to a gene. CDR1 is LNHDA, CDR2 SQIVND, per germline (reference sequence). Supplemented by reference TRBV19 and TRBJ1-1, the full variable domain reads DGGITQSPKYLFRKEGQNVTLSCEQNLNHDAMYWYRQDPGQGLRLIYYSQIVNDFQKGDIAEGYSVSREKKESFPLTVTSAQKNPTAFYLCASSITGTGNTEAFFGQGTRLTVV.

J is TRBJ2-1 and V is TRBV19; TRBD2 matches at 12 bases. V lost 3 bases, J lost 5 bases, and 2 bases stayed unmatched. The CDR3 has 15 residues. From germline, CDR1 is LNHDA and CDR2 SQIVND (reference sequence). The CDR3 is CASSIWTSGNNEQFF. The CDR3 bases are TGTGCCAGTAGTATTTGGACTAGCGGGAACAATGAGCAGTTCTTC.

The sample holds a few counts of this clone. The chain has TRBV4-1 and TRBJ1-2; D is possibly TRBD1 (6 bases). V lost 1 base and J lost 4, with 10 bases in between. Germline V lookup: CDR1 MGHRA, CDR2 YSYEKL. The CDR3 is 14 residues long. Here the CDR3 DNA reads TGCGCCAGCAGCCAAGCTCAGGGGACCTATGGCTACACCTTC. Protein product: CASSQAQGTYGYTF.

V usage is TRBV19 and J usage is TRBJ2-5; TRBD1 aligns across 9 bases. V shed 5 bases, J shed 4 bases, and the junction held 2 bases outside the gene matches. CDR3 size: 13 residues. Germline CDR1 LNHDA, CDR2 SQIVND (reference sequence). The DNA for the CDR3 is TGTGCCAGTAGTGACAGGGGGGGAGAGACCCAGTACTTC. Its translation is CASSDRGGETQYF. Complete variable domain (other parts from reference TRBV19 and TRBJ2-5): DGGITQSPKYLFRKEGQNVTLSCEQNLNHDAMYWYRQDPGQGLRLIYYSQIVNDFQKGDIAEGYSVSREKKESFPLTVTSAQKNPTAFYLCASSDRGGETQYFGPGTRLLVL.

The chain links TRBV6-5 to TRBJ2-7, with 9 positions matching TRBD1. Germline V gene lookup returns CDR1 MNHEY and CDR2 SVGAGI. The ends lost 7 bases at V and 4 bases at J; junction bases unmatched: 8. The CDR3 consists of 14 residues. CDR3 DNA: TGTGCCAGCACCCGGGACAGGGCCCTATACGAGCAGTACTTC. As protein: CASTRDRALYEQYF.

The gene calls are TRBV10-3 and TRBJ2-3; D possibly corresponds to TRBD1 (6 bases). Trimming removed 5 bases from V and 2 bases from J, with 11 bases in between. Germline V CDR1 and CDR2: ENHRY, SYGVKD. This CDR3 is 14 amino acids long. This chain's CDR3 is CAISQGFNTDTQYF. CDR3 in DNA: TGTGCCATCAGTCAGGGGTTTAACACAGATACGCAGTATTTT.

This rearrangement joins TRBV6-6 to TRBJ1-2; 9 bases are a match to TRBD1. Germline V gene data show CDR1 as MNHNY and CDR2 as SVGAGI (reference sequence). This CDR3 has 15 residues. V was pared by 8 bases and J by 7 bases, with 14 bases of the junction left unmatched. The chain's CDR3 is CASQYGDRVTVGYTF. The CDR3 region has the DNA TGTGCCAGCCAGTACGGGGACAGGGTCACAGTTGGCTACACCTTC.

This sequence joins TRBV9 and TRBJ1-4; D may be TRBD1 (5 bases). Looked up from germline, CDR1 is SGDLS and CDR2 is YYNGEE. The V end lost 0 bases, the J end lost 4 bases, and 10 bases lay between the germline ends. CDR3 size: 15 residues. The DNA of the CDR3 is TGTGCCAGCAGCGTAGGGTGGGGGGATAATGAAAAACTGTTTTTT. This encodes CASSVGWGDNEKLFF.

The V and J genes are TRBV9 and TRBJ2-1, with 7 bases lining up with TRBD2. The ends lost 3 bases at V and 6 bases at J; junction bases unmatched: 12. Germline V CDR1 and CDR2: SGDLS, YYNGEE. The CDR3 has 16 amino acids. Here the CDR3 reads CASSAISGGRGNEQFF. In DNA form, the CDR3 reads TGTGCCAGCAGCGCCATCTCGGGCGGGAGAGGCAATGAGCAGTTCTTC.

The chain combines TRBV5-4 with TRBJ2-3, with 11 bases identical to TRBD2. Germline CDR1 is SGHNT and CDR2 is YYREEE (reference sequence). The CDR3 runs to 20 residues. V lost 4 bases to trimming and J lost 0 bases; unmatched junction nucleotides: 16. The CDR3 protein is CASSGPGTSGISSSTDTQYF. CDR3 nucleotides: TGTGCCAGCAGCGGACCTGGGACTAGCGGAATATCTTCTAGCACAGATACGCAGTATTTT. The full variable domain, rest sourced from reference TRBV5-4 and TRBJ2-3, is ETGVTQSPTHLIKTRGQQVTLRCSSQSGHNTVSWYQQALGQGPQFIFQYYREEENGRGNFPPRFSGLQFPNYSSELNVNALELDDSALYLCASSGPGTSGISSSTDTQYFGPGTRLTVL.

The V call is TRBV2, the J call TRBJ2-4, with 7 positions matching TRBD2. The V segment lost 5 bases and the J segment 8 bases; nucleotides outside the gene matches: 12. The V gene's germline CDR1 is SNHLY and CDR2 FYNNEI. This CDR3 spans 15 amino acids. Written as DNA, the CDR3 is TGTGCCAGCAGTTCCTGGGACTACGGATCGGACATTCAGTACTTC. Encoded protein: CASSSWDYGSDIQYF.

The genes are TRBV18 and TRBJ1-2; TRBD1 matches 8 bases. The CDR3 loop spans 16 amino acids. CDR1 is KGHSH and CDR2 is LQKENI in the germline V gene. V trimming: 0 bases; J trimming: 8 bases; junction bases outside the gene matches: 11. CDR3 sequence reads: CASSPPLGTGAIGYTF. CDR3 DNA: TGTGCCAGCTCACCACCGCTTGGGACAGGAGCTATCGGCTACACCTTC.

This clone appeared a single time. This chain connects TRBV5-1 to TRBJ1-6, with D perhaps TRBD1 (6 bases). V was trimmed by 4 bases and J by 9 bases, leaving 23 bases between them. The CDR3 loop spans 17 amino acids. The germline V gene encodes CDR1 SGHRS and CDR2 YFSETQ. The CDR3 DNA sequence: TGCGCCAGCAGCCTAAGGACAGAAGGCCGGACCGGTTCACCCCTCCACTTT. Protein: CASSLRTEGRTGSPLHF.

Here the CDR3 DNA reads TGCAGCTCCCTGGGGCTGGCAGATACGCAGTATTTT. It yields the protein CSSLGLADTQYF. This chain uses TRBV29-1 with TRBJ2-3; the D gene is possibly TRBD1 (5 bases). Germline CDR1 reads SQVTM; CDR2 reads ANQGSEA. Trimming stripped 8 bases from V and 4 bases from J, with 13 bases between. CDR3 length equals 12 residues.

The rearrangement links TRBV6-1 to TRBJ2-7; TRBD1 matches 7 bases. After removal of 4 bases from V and 4 bases from J, the junction contained 10 bases not matched to a gene. The CDR3 contains 15 residues. Germline-derived CDR1 and CDR2 are MNHNS and SASEGT. CDR3 sequence reads: CASSGGGQSLYEQYF. The CDR3, as DNA: TGTGCCAGCAGTGGAGGGGGACAGTCCCTTTACGAGCAGTACTTC.

This chain links TRBV5-1 with TRBJ2-2, with 12 bases lining up with TRBD2. Germline V lookup: CDR1 SGHRS, CDR2 YFSETQ. V shed 4 bases and J 4 bases; nucleotides not matched to a gene: 8. The CDR3 runs to 17 residues. CDR3 amino acids: CASSQGTSGFLTGELFF. The CDR3 bases are TGCGCCAGCAGCCAGGGGACTAGCGGGTTCCTCACCGGGGAGCTGTTTTTT. The entire variable domain, with the rest obtained from reference TRBV5-1 and TRBJ2-2, is as follows: KAGVTQTPRYLIKTRGQQVTLSCSPISGHRSVSWYQQTPGQGLQFLFEYFSETQRNKGNFPGRFSGRQFSNSRSEMNVSTLELGDSALYLCASSQGTSGFLTGELFFGEGSRLTVL.

The CDR3 loop reads CASSFTGTSGRAYEQFF. The CDR3 coding sequence is TGTGCCAGCAGTTTTACCGGGACTAGCGGGAGGGCCTATGAGCAGTTCTTC. V usage is TRBV27 and J usage is TRBJ2-1, with 16 bases aligning to TRBD2. CDR1 MNHEY and CDR2 SMNVEV come from the germline V gene (reference sequence). The CDR3 length is 17 residues. Trimming took 3 bases from V and 8 from J; bases not matched to a gene: 7.

The CDR3 here is CASSYGVSRGNTIYF. As DNA, the CDR3 is TGTGCCAGCAGTTACGGGGTCTCGAGGGGAAACACCATATATTTT. V usage is TRBV6-5 and J usage is TRBJ1-3; no clear D. This CDR3 comprises 15 residues. Germline loops: CDR1 MNHEY, CDR2 SVGAGI. With 2 bases removed from V and 4 bases from J, the gap between germline ends came to 12 bases.